This T cell receptor beta chain comes out of a study of blood T cell repertoires in COVID-19. Study in general: Collection of acute and convalescent COVID-19 samples took place in the United States, Italy and Spain.

Exposed study participants had met a COVID-19 case within 2 weeks before entry. Original handling: Amplified reference gene primers provided the basis for estimating nucleated cell counts. Only in-frame clones appear in the TCRdb table, and some are missing; sequencing was by immunoSEQ multiplex PCR. Clonal size and the V and J genes are those of that table, whereas D and trimming came from the DNA. The data show approximately 380,000 clones, with approximately 93% seen just once and about 0.86% held by the top ten. The ends lost 6 bases at V and 4 bases at J; junction bases unmatched: 4. Germline-derived CDR1 and CDR2 are SGHNT and YYREEE (reference sequence). CDR3 length equals 14 residues.

The sequence was obtained from a woman between 40 and 55 years old who had been exposed to COVID-19. The chain is built from TRBV5-4 and TRBJ1-2, with 12 bases matching TRBD1. Sequenced input: PBMCs or T cells enriched from blood (not recorded which). This CDR3 is CASTPGQGAYGYTF. For the CDR3, the DNA is TGTGCCAGCACACCGGGACAGGGGGCCTATGGCTACACCTTC.